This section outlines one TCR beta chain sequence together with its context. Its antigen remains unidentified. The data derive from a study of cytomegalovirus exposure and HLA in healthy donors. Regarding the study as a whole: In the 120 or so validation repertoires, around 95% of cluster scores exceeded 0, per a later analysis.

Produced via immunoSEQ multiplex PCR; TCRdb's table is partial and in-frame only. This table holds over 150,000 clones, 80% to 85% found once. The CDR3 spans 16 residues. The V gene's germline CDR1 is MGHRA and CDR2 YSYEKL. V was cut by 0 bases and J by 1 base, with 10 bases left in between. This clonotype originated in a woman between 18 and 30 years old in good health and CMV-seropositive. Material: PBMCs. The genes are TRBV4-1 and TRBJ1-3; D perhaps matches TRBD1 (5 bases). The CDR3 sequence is CASSQDNAGSGNTIYF. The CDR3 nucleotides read TGCGCCAGCAGCCAAGATAACGCAGGGTCTGGAAACACCATATATTTT.